Listed below are T cell receptor beta chains from one sample, sequenced in a study of blood T cell repertoires in COVID-19. The protocol was immunoSEQ multiplex PCR, while the TCRdb copy is restricted to in-frame clones and leaves out a portion. Of more than 50,000 clones detected, roughly four fifths appear once; the ten largest clones hold roughly an eighth. The sequenced sample was peripheral blood. The receptors shown here come from a human donor in a cohort sampled during active COVID-19. Each CDR3 is given with its conserved first and last residue. A D gene is named only where the DNA matches it firmly. Clone sizes are given selectively: once, few, many, or a class where the clone is expanded.

J gene	V gene	clone size	D gene	CDR3 DNA	CDR3 protein
TRBJ1-3	TRBV28	.	.	TGTGCCAGCAGCCTGGGAGGGGAGGTCTCTGGAAACACCATATATTTT	CASSLGGEVSGNTIYF
TRBJ1-2	TRBV11-2	.	.	TGTGCCAGCAGCTTGGGACTCCCCGGAGATGGCTACACCTTC	CASSLGLPGDGYTF
TRBJ1-5	TRBV7-2	.	TRBD1	TGTGCCAGCAGCACTGGACAGGGGGGAGGTGGCAATCAGCCCCAGCATTTT	CASSTGQGGGGNQPQHF
TRBJ2-3	TRBV5-4	.	TRBD2	TGTGCCAGCAGCTTGGCGCCTAGCGGGAGCACAGATACGCAGTATTTT	CASSLAPSGSTDTQYF
TRBJ1-2	TRBV15	.	TRBD1	TGTGCCACCAGCACGAGCTTGAGGGACAGGGGGCAAGATGGCTACACCTTC	CATSTSLRDRGQDGYTF
TRBJ2-1	TRBV5-4	few	.	TGTGCCAGCAGCTTGGGAACGGGAACCTACAATGAGCAGTTCTTC	CASSLGTGTYNEQFF
TRBJ1-5	TRBV6-5	.	.	TGTGCCAGCAGAGAGCAGGGCCAGCCCCAGCATTTT	CASREQGQPQHF
TRBJ1-3	TRBV5-4	.	TRBD1	TGTGCCAGCAGCCTACGACCGGGACAGGGGGGTTACACCATATATTTT	CASSLRPGQGGYTIYF
TRBJ2-5	TRBV6-5	.	.	TGTGCCAGCAGTTCTTTGGTCCGAGGGGAGACCCAGTACTTC	CASSSLVRGETQYF
TRBJ2-3	TRBV9	.	TRBD2	TGTGCCAGCAGCATCGACGGAGGCGGGGGGGAATATACGCAGTATTTT	CASSIDGGGGEYTQYF
TRBJ2-5	TRBV4-2	.	TRBD1	TGTGCCAGCGGACAGGACCCCCGAGCAGAGACCCAGTACTTC	CASGQDPRAETQYF
TRBJ2-5	TRBV7-2	.	TRBD2	TGTGCCAGCAGCTTAACGGGGGGAAAACAAGAGACCCAGTACTTC	CASSLTGGKQETQYF
TRBJ2-5	TRBV5-4	few	.	TGTGCCAGCAGCCTAGGAAGTACCCAGTACTTC	CASSLGSTQYF
TRBJ2-4	TRBV6-5	.	TRBD1	TGTGCCAGCAGCGGGACAGGGTGGGGCATTCAGTACTTC	CASSGTGWGIQYF
TRBJ2-7	TRBV6-5	.	.	TGTGCCAGCAGTTACGGGCGGGACAGAACCTACGAGCAGTACTTC	CASSYGRDRTYEQYF
TRBJ2-3	TRBV12-3/TRBV12-4	.	TRBD2	TGTGCCAGCAGTTCCGGGCTAGCGGTGTCGTATTTT	CASSSGLAVSYF
TRBJ2-3	TRBV11-2	once	TRBD2	TGTGCCAGCAGCTTAGATAGGCTAGCGGGGCAGTATTTT	CASSLDRLAGQYF
TRBJ1-1	TRBV25-1	.	TRBD1	TGTGCCAGCAGTGATCGACAGGGGGCTAGTAAAGCTTTCTTT	CASSDRQGASKAFF
TRBJ2-1	TRBV4-1	.	TRBD1	TGCGCCAGCAGCCATCCCGACAGGGCCTACAATGAGCAGTTCTTC	CASSHPDRAYNEQFF
TRBJ2-5	TRBV3-1/TRBV3-2	.	.	TGTGCCAGCAGCCGCCCGGGGGACCCGGAGACCCAGTACTTC	CASSRPGDPETQYF